The rows below give T cell receptor beta chains drawn from one sample of a study of blood T cell repertoires in COVID-19. TCRdb's copy holds only in-frame clones and misses some; the assay was immunoSEQ multiplex PCR. The sample consists of about 110,000 clones, roughly 80% of them appearing once. Sequenced input: peripheral blood. These receptors were obtained from a man aged 70 or older with active or convalescent COVID-19. Both conserved end residues are part of each CDR3. The D gene is left open where the match is weak. For some rows the clone size is stated as once, few or many, or as a class when expanded; others skip it.

J,size,V,D,DNA,CDR3
TRBJ1-5,once,TRBV7-2,TRBD1,TGTGCCAGCAGCTCCTCAGCCGGGACAGGGGGGGATCAGCCCCAGCATTTT,CASSSSAGTGGDQPQHF
TRBJ1-1,.,TRBV11-2,.,TGTGCCAGCAGCTCTTCGCTAAACACTGAAGCTTTCTTT,CASSSSLNTEAFF
TRBJ2-6,.,TRBV7-9,.,TGTGCCAGCAGCCCGCGTGGGGCGCTTGGGGCCAACGTCCTGACTTTC,CASSPRGALGANVLTF
TRBJ2-5,once,TRBV30,.,TGTGCCTGGAGTGTACGCAGGGCGGAGACCCAGTACTTC,CAWSVRRAETQYF
TRBJ1-2,.,TRBV6-5,.,TGTGCCAGCAGCGACACCGGGACACTCAACTATGGCTACACCTTC,CASSDTGTLNYGYTF
TRBJ1-3,.,TRBV25-1,.,TGTGCCGTCCTGGACAGCTCTGGAAACACCATATATTTT,CAVLDSSGNTIYF
TRBJ1-1,.,TRBV7-7,TRBD1,TGTGCTAGCAGCCCGGGACAGGGATCGGTTGAAGCTTTCTTT,CASSPGQGSVEAFF
TRBJ2-7,.,TRBV5-1,TRBD1,TGCGCCAGCAGCTTGGTAGGACAGGGGTACGAGCAGTACTTC,CASSLVGQGYEQYF
TRBJ2-7,.,TRBV28,.,TGTGCCAGCAGTTTACGGCGGCGAATCTACGAGCAGTACTTC,CASSLRRRIYEQYF
TRBJ2-2,.,TRBV5-1,TRBD2,TGCGCCAGCAGCACAAACCTACTAGCGGGAGCAAACACCGGGGAGCTGTTTTTT,CASSTNLLAGANTGELFF
TRBJ2-1,.,TRBV12-3/TRBV12-4,TRBD2,TGTGCCAGCAGTTTATCGGGGGGAAAGTTCTTC,CASSLSGGKFF
TRBJ1-5,few,TRBV15,.,TGTGCCACCAGCCCATCCCGCAATCAGCCCCAGCATTTT,CATSPSRNQPQHF
TRBJ1-5,.,TRBV19,.,TGTGCCAGTAGTATGGGGAGGGGACAGCCCCAGCATTTT,CASSMGRGQPQHF
TRBJ1-4,.,TRBV7-9,.,TGTGCCAGCAGCTCTTACCTACGGGGGGAGGAGGAAAAACTGTTTTTT,CASSSYLRGEEEKLFF
TRBJ2-2,.,TRBV5-4,TRBD1,TGTGCCAGCAGCTCTAACAGGGGGTCGGCCGGGGAGCTGTTTTTT,CASSSNRGSAGELFF
TRBJ1-5,.,TRBV18,TRBD1,TGTGCCAGCTCACCACCTTCGACAGGGACCGATCAGCCCCAGCATTTT,CASSPPSTGTDQPQHF
TRBJ2-7,once,TRBV5-1,.,TGCGCCAGCAGCTCGTACAGGAACGAGCAGTACTTC,CASSSYRNEQYF
TRBJ2-5,.,TRBV24-1,.,TGTGCCACCAGTGACTCAACTGAGGCGCGGGAGACCCAGTACTTC,CATSDSTEARETQYF
TRBJ2-3,.,TRBV5-4,.,TGTGCCAGCAGCTTGTCTCCTAACACAGATACGCAGTATTTT,CASSLSPNTDTQYF
TRBJ2-6,.,TRBV30,TRBD1,TGTGCCTCAAACAGGGGGAGTTTCCCATCTGGGGCCAACGTCCTGACTTTC,CASNRGSFPSGANVLTF
TRBJ2-1,.,TRBV9,TRBD2,TGTGCCAGCAGCCCGCTAGCGGGCCTCTCCTACAATGAGCAGTTCTTC,CASSPLAGLSYNEQFF
TRBJ2-1,.,TRBV4-1,TRBD2,TGCGCCAGCAGCCATAAAAGAGCGGGAGGGAGCTCCTACAATGAGCAGTTCTTC,CASSHKRAGGSSYNEQFF
TRBJ1-1,.,TRBV24-1,.,TGTGCCACCAGTGATTTCCCGGACAGTAATGAAGCTTTCTTT,CATSDFPDSNEAFF
TRBJ1-1,.,TRBV18,TRBD1,TGTGCCAGCTCACAACAGACAGGGGGCGGCACTGAAGCTTTCTTT,CASSQQTGGGTEAFF
TRBJ2-3,.,TRBV2,.,TGTGCCAGCAGTGGGAGCGCTAGGGGTGGGTATACGCAGTATTTT,CASSGSARGGYTQYF
TRBJ1-1,.,TRBV18,.,TGTGCCAGCTCACCGATCCTAACCTCTGAAGCTTTCTTT,CASSPILTSEAFF
TRBJ2-7,.,TRBV6-6,.,TGTGCCAGCAGTTCGTCCCCCTACGAGCAGTACTTC,CASSSSPYEQYF
TRBJ2-7,.,TRBV5-1,TRBD1,TGCGCCAGCAGCATAACAGGGGGCGCTTACGAGCAGTACTTC,CASSITGGAYEQYF
TRBJ1-2,.,TRBV27,TRBD1,TGTGCCAGCAGTTTACAGGGGGCTCGGGACTATGGCTACACCTTC,CASSLQGARDYGYTF